These T cell receptor beta chains were read from a single sample in a study of glioma-infiltrating T cells after dendritic cell vaccination. Using immunoSEQ multiplex PCR, the repertoire was profiled, and TCRdb retains in-frame clones only, with some absent. In the table there are roughly 68,000 clones, 80% to 85% of which are singletons. The material was blood, obtained before dendritic cell vaccination. All receptors come from a human donor with glioblastoma. CDR3s leave out the opening cysteine and the closing phenylalanine or tryptophan. The D gene is left open where the match is weak. Clone size is shown for a subset of rows, as once, few, many or a class of expanded clone.

>-|TRBV2|TRBJ1-1|-
ASSGQGGRNTEAF
>-|TRBV4-1|TRBJ2-5|-
ASSQEGRKQETQY
>-|TRBV7-9|TRBJ2-2|-
ASRPDTGIAGELF
>few|TRBV30|TRBJ2-7|TRBD1
AWSGTGGEQY
>once|TRBV5-4|-|TRBD2
ASSLALGRGVHEQY
>-|TRBV11-3|TRBJ2-3|-
ASSNRDTADTQY
>-|TRBV6-1|TRBJ2-5|-
ASQKSNQETQY
>-|TRBV19|TRBJ1-2|-
ASRASAYGYT
>-|TRBV5-1|TRBJ1-5|TRBD1
ASSWTGIDNQPQH
>-|TRBV27|TRBJ2-5|TRBD1
ASSHRGPGETQY
>-|TRBV5-5|TRBJ2-1|-
ASSLEGDPHNEQF
>-|TRBV28|TRBJ1-2|-
ASNPKLRYGYT
>-|TRBV6-1|TRBJ2-3|-
ASSGEGSLGPNTQY
>-|TRBV5-8|TRBJ2-5|-
ASSFSRGLYQETQY
>-|TRBV19|TRBJ2-3|TRBD2
ASSIPSGGLTDTQY
>few|TRBV7-9|TRBJ1-1|-
ASSPDTEAF
>-|TRBV4-1|TRBJ1-3|-
ASSQRELDTIY
>-|TRBV4-1|TRBJ2-5|TRBD2
ASSQGPGLAGEQETQY
>few|TRBV2|TRBJ2-1|-
ASSETPQRNEQF
>-|TRBV7-9|TRBJ2-7|-
ASSTRQVPYEQY
>once|TRBV5-4|TRBJ2-7|TRBD2
ASSLGLLAGSSYEQY
>-|TRBV5-4|TRBJ1-6|-
ASSNYRVGPLAPLH
>-|TRBV28|TRBJ2-6|-
ASTQQGSGANVLT
>-|TRBV5-8|TRBJ2-5|-
ASSLGGAETQY
>-|TRBV7-6|TRBJ2-1|-
ASSLAAGFNEQF
>-|TRBV29-1|TRBJ1-5|TRBD1
SVRQGAGSNQPQH
>-|TRBV5-1|TRBJ2-7|TRBD1
ASSLHPSTGGPYEQY
>-|TRBV6-1|TRBJ2-3|TRBD2
ASSGTSYTDTQY
>few|TRBV28|TRBJ1-3|-
ASTSGGGGRSGNTIY
>-|TRBV11-3|TRBJ2-5|TRBD2
ASSPEGRGETQY
>-|TRBV6-1|TRBJ1-5|-
ASSANLEVDQPQH
>-|TRBV5-1|TRBJ1-1|-
ASRLQGNLGTEAF
>-|TRBV29-1|TRBJ2-5|TRBD2
SVQRGAVGGGTQY
>-|TRBV5-1|TRBJ1-2|TRBD1
ASSLGTDSYGHT
>-|TRBV5-8|TRBJ1-1|-
ASSYFLGGGVLNTEAF
>-|TRBV19|TRBJ2-7|TRBD1
ASSPTGDEQY
>-|TRBV19|TRBJ2-7|TRBD2
ASSLSWRRGGYEQY
>-|TRBV10-2|TRBJ1-5|-
ARATEGDPLGNQPQH
>-|TRBV15|TRBJ1-2|-
ATSRGTVYGYT
>once|TRBV4-2|TRBJ1-1|-
ASSQLGLRGEAF
>-|TRBV7-8|TRBJ2-5|-
ASSPGTLKETQY
>-|TRBV5-1|TRBJ1-5|-
ASSPTRGGGNQPQH
>few|TRBV10-1|TRBJ2-2|-
ASSAGQIHTGELF
>-|TRBV29-1|TRBJ1-4|-
SVAGVTNEKLF
>-|TRBV25-1|TRBJ2-7|-
ASSLRLNSEQY
>-|TRBV10-2|TRBJ2-2|TRBD1
ASTRTGGNTGELF
>-|TRBV6-1|TRBJ1-1|-
ASSPKTAVGAF
>-|TRBV9|TRBJ1-2|-
ASSVGGVDYGYT
>-|TRBV18|TRBJ2-3|-
ASSPHLTTDTQY
>-|TRBV11-2|TRBJ2-1|-
ASSLSLEQF
>-|TRBV15|TRBJ1-3|-
ATSRDGHGGAASGNTIY
>-|TRBV28|TRBJ2-3|TRBD1
ASSFSPGDRGTDTQY
>-|TRBV5-4|TRBJ2-1|TRBD2
ASSWNSGESYNEQF
>-|TRBV15|TRBJ1-2|-
ATSKAGQDYGYT
>-|TRBV5-4|TRBJ1-2|TRBD1
ASNPGGQGVYGYT
>-|TRBV2|TRBJ1-1|-
ASSPSGGQGTEAF
>-|TRBV5-1|TRBJ1-1|-
ASSPKTGNTEAF
>-|TRBV30|TRBJ1-6|TRBD1
AWSVYRGSYNSPLH